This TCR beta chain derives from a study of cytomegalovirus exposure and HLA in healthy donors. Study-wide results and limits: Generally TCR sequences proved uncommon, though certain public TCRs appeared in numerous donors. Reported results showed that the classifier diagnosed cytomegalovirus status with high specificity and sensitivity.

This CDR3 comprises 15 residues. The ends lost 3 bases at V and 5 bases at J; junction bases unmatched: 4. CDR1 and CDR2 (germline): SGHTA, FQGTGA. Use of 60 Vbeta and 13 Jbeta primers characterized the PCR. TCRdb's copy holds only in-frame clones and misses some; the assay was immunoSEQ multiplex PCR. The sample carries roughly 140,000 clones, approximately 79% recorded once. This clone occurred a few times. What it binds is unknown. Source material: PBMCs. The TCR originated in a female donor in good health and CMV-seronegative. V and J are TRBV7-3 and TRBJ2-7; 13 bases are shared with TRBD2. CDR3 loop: CASSLRTSGSDEQYF. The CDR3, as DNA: TGTGCCAGCAGCTTGAGGACTAGCGGGAGTGACGAGCAGTACTTC.